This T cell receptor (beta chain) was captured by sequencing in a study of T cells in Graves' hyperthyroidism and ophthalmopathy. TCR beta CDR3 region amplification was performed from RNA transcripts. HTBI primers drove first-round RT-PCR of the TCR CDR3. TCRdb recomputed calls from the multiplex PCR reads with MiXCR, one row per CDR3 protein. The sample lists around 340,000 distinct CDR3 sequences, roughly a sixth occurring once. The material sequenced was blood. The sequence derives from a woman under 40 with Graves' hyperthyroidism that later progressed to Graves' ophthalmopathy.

The CDR3 loop reads CASSQPPGTGGREAFF. The CDR3, as DNA: TGCGCCAGCAGCCAGCCCCCCGGGACAGGGGGGCGAGAAGCTTTCTTT. This chain connects TRBV4-1 to TRBJ1-1; 11 nucleotides agree with TRBD1. V was clipped by 3 bases and J by 8 bases; unmatched bases: 11. This CDR3 contains 16 residues. Germline V gene lookup returns CDR1 MGHRA and CDR2 YSYEKL.